Following are 30 T cell receptor beta chains from one sample sequenced in a study of control samples from healthy donors and cancer patients. TCRdb's copy holds only in-frame clones and misses some; the assay was immunoSEQ multiplex PCR. There are about 140,000 clones in the sample; roughly 92% occur only once, and around 13% lies in the top ten. The sequencing input was blood. The receptors here all came from a man aged 35 to 55 in good health.

V is TRBV5-1 and J is TRBJ2-7, with D maybe TRBD1 (5 bases). CDR3 size: 14 residues. The V gene lost 0 bases and the J gene lost 2 bases, with 9 bases spanning the gap. CDR1 is SGHRS and CDR2 is YFSETQ in the germline V gene. CDR3 bases: TGCGCCAGCAGCTTGGGTGGACAAACCTACGAGCAGTACTTC. As protein: CASSLGGQTYEQYF.

The V call is TRBV28, the J call TRBJ2-2; D is unresolved. Trimming pared 8 bases from V and 9 bases from J, leaving 19 bases between. The CDR3 totals 14 residues. Germline values: CDR1 MDHEN, CDR2 SYDVKM. Written as DNA, the CDR3 is TGTGCCAGCGTTACGCGACTGAACCCCCGGGAGCTGTTTTTT. Its translation: CASVTRLNPRELFF.

CDR3 nucleotides: TGTGCCAGCAGTTACGACGGCACCTATAATTCACCCCTCCACTTT. This encodes CASSYDGTYNSPLHF. This sequence joins TRBV6-5 and TRBJ1-6; no clear D. The CDR3 is made up of 15 amino acids. Germline V CDR1 and CDR2: MNHEY, SVGAGI. V was trimmed by 2 bases and J by 2 bases, leaving 7 bases between them.

In the case of this clone: A read error may account for a junction end that differs from germline. This CDR3 reads CAWSVPRNF. The CDR3 region has the DNA TGTGCCTGGAGTGTACCCCGGAACTTC. This chain connects TRBV30 to TRBJ2-5, with D hard to call. This CDR3 is built from 9 residues. Germline CDR1 is GTSNPN and CDR2 is SVGIG (reference sequence).

V gene TRBV6-1 combines with J gene TRBJ2-3; 8 nucleotides align to TRBD2. CDR1 and CDR2 (germline): MNHNS, SASEGT. V was pared by 4 bases and J by 2 bases, with 8 bases of the junction left unmatched. The CDR3 sequence is 16 residues long. The CDR3 sequence is CASSGAAGGSTDTQYF. CDR3 nucleotide sequence: TGTGCCAGCAGTGGCGCGGCGGGGGGTTCCACAGATACGCAGTATTTT.

This clone was seen a few times. This chain links TRBV20-1 with TRBJ2-7, with unresolved D. V dropped 3 bases and J dropped 3 bases, with 6 bases sitting between them. The CDR3 loop spans 11 amino acids. Germline V CDR1 and CDR2: DFQATT, SNEGSKA (reference sequence). CDR3 sequence (DNA): TGCAGTGCTAGTTACGGCTACGAGCAGTACTTC. This gives the protein CSASYGYEQYF.

V usage is TRBV19 and J usage is TRBJ2-6, with D hard to call. V was shortened by 3 bases and J by 4 bases, with 10 bases between the two germline ends. This CDR3 has 15 amino acids. Germline V gene sequence: CDR1 LNHDA, CDR2 SQIVND (reference sequence). CDR3 DNA: TGTGCCAGTAGTATCCAGGCGCTCGGGGCCAACGTCCTGACTTTC. Protein: CASSIQALGANVLTF.

This sequence joins TRBV25-1 and TRBJ2-6, with 11 bases fitting TRBD1. The CDR3 has 18 amino acids. Germline V gene lookup returns CDR1 MGHDK and CDR2 SYGVNS. V dropped 5 bases and J dropped 1; count of bases not matched to a gene: 7. CDR3 in amino acids: CASSTPGQGESGANVLTF. CDR3 bases: TGTGCCAGCAGTACCCCGGGACAGGGGGAATCTGGGGCCAACGTCCTGACTTTC. The full variable domain, completed using reference TRBV25-1 and TRBJ2-6, is EADIYQTPRYLVIGTGKKITLECSQTMGHDKMYWYQQDPGMELHLIHYSYGVNSTEKGDLSSESTVSRIRTEHFPLTLESARPSHTSQYLCASSTPGQGESGANVLTFGAGSRLTVL.

The rearrangement uses TRBV4-3 and TRBJ2-7; 11 bases fit TRBD2. The length of the CDR3 is 14 residues. Trimming removed 4 bases from V and 4 bases from J; junction bases left unmatched: 3. CDR1 and CDR2 (germline): LGHNA, YSLEER. The CDR3 nucleotides read TGCGCCAGCAGCCCCGGGACTAGCGGTTACGAGCAGTACTTC. It translates to CASSPGTSGYEQYF.

The chain carries TRBV11-3 and TRBJ1-4; no firm D call. The CDR3 covers 14 residues. CDR1 is SGHNT, CDR2 YENEEA, per germline. V shed 8 bases and J shed 4 bases, with 14 bases lying between them. DNA for the CDR3: TGTGCCAGCGATCGGGCCTTTAATAATGAAAAACTGTTTTTT. Translating it yields CASDRAFNNEKLFF.

The chain couples TRBV5-1 to TRBJ1-4; 8 bases match TRBD1. This CDR3 spans 14 amino acids. Germline loops: CDR1 SGHRS, CDR2 YFSETQ. The ends lost 7 bases at V and 7 bases at J; junction bases unmatched: 9. The CDR3 region is CASRSGQGLEKLFF. Written as DNA, the CDR3 is TGCGCCAGCCGGAGTGGACAGGGACTTGAAAAACTGTTTTTT.

This clone has just one count. The CDR3 here is CASSQDAGAAELFF. The CDR3 coding sequence is TGTGCCAGCAGCCAAGATGCAGGGGCGGCGGAGCTGTTTTTT. This chain connects TRBV4-2 to TRBJ2-2; D perhaps matches TRBD1 (6 bases). This CDR3 comprises 14 residues. V lost 0 bases and J 10 bases, leaving 12 bases between the germline ends. Germline V gene data show CDR1 as LGHNA and CDR2 as YNFKEQ.

The chain recombines TRBV5-1 with TRBJ2-3, with 12 nucleotides matching TRBD2. Trimming cost V 2 bases and J 3 bases; bases outside gene matches: 7. CDR3 length: 17 residues. The germline gives CDR1 SGHRS, CDR2 YFSETQ. The CDR3 loop is CASSLGVGTSGTDTQYF. Here the CDR3 DNA reads TGCGCCAGCAGCTTAGGTGTTGGGACTAGCGGGACAGATACGCAGTATTTT.

The chain carries TRBV12-3 or TRBV12-4 and TRBJ1-1; a possible D gene is TRBD1 (6 bases). This CDR3 comprises 12 residues. V was trimmed by 3 bases and J by 6 bases, leaving 8 bases between them. CDR3 region: CASSFRGPEAFF. DNA for the CDR3: TGTGCCAGCAGTTTTCGGGGGCCTGAAGCTTTCTTT.

Here the CDR3 reads CASSQDQGGARNTIYF. In DNA, the CDR3 is TGTGCCAGCAGCCAAGATCAAGGAGGGGCGAGAAACACCATATATTTT. The chain uses TRBV3-1 (or the pseudogene TRBV3-2) and TRBJ1-3; D possibly corresponds to TRBD1 (5 bases). There are 16 residues in the CDR3. Germline V CDR1 and CDR2: LGHDT, YNNKEL (reference sequence). V was pared by 0 bases and J by 5 bases, with 14 bases between.

This chain joins TRBV5-1 and TRBJ2-3, with TRBD1 identical over 8 bases. CDR3 length: 16 residues. Per the germline V gene, CDR1 is SGHRS and CDR2 is YFSETQ. V gave up 0 bases and J gave up 6 bases; unmatched junction bases: 9. In DNA, the CDR3 is TGCGCCAGCAGCTTGGGAGGTTCAGGGGGCCGGGATACGCAGTATTTT. This gives the protein CASSLGGSGGRDTQYF.

The chain is built from TRBV3-1 (or the pseudogene TRBV3-2) and TRBJ1-1; D is unresolved. The V and J ends lost 1 base and 11 bases respectively, with 11 bases between them. The CDR3 is made up of 12 amino acids. Germline V CDR1 and CDR2: LGHDT, YNNKEL (reference sequence). The CDR3 coding sequence is TGTGCCAGCAGCCAAGCCTCCATTGGGGCTTTCTTT. The encoded protein is CASSQASIGAFF.

The chain carries TRBV27 and TRBJ2-5, with TRBD2 identical over 12 bases. The V segment lost 0 bases and the J segment 2 bases; nucleotides outside the gene matches: 1. Germline CDR1 and CDR2: MNHEY and SMNVEV (reference sequence). This CDR3 spans 16 amino acids. Here the CDR3 DNA reads TGTGCCAGCAGTTTATCTCTAGCGGGGGGGCAAGAGACCCAGTACTTC. This sequence encodes CASSLSLAGGQETQYF.

V usage is TRBV3-1 (or the pseudogene TRBV3-2) and J usage is TRBJ2-3; possibly TRBD2 for D (5 bases). This CDR3 is 18 amino acids long. CDR1 and CDR2 (germline): LGHDT, YNNKEL (reference sequence). V was clipped by 1 base and J by 3 bases, with 20 bases between them. In DNA, the CDR3 is TGTGCCAGCAGCCAAGGGTACACGAGGGAGCTTCTAACAGATACGCAGTATTTT. Its translation: CASSQGYTRELLTDTQYF.

The chain joins TRBV29-1 to TRBJ1-2; TRBD1 is a possible D gene (5 bases). The CDR3 extends over 15 amino acids. Germline CDR1 reads SQVTM; CDR2 reads ANQGSEA. Trimming pared 4 bases from V and 0 bases from J, leaving 15 bases between. The CDR3 nucleotides are TGCAGCGTTGCGCCCAGGGTGGCAGCTAACTATGGCTACACCTTC. This sequence encodes CSVAPRVAANYGYTF.

CDR3 nucleotides: TGTGCCAGCAGCCGTCCTACTTCCAGCTCCTACGAGCAGTACTTC. Amino acid sequence: CASSRPTSSSYEQYF. The chain carries TRBV5-6 and TRBJ2-7; D unclear. The germline CDR1 and CDR2 sequences are SGHDT and YYEEEE. Trimming left V 4 bases short and J 0 bases short, with 14 bases between. The CDR3 covers 15 residues.

V gene TRBV3-1 (or the pseudogene TRBV3-2) combines with J gene TRBJ2-5, with D unresolved. CDR3 length: 15 residues. CDR1 LGHDT and CDR2 YNNKEL come from the germline V gene (reference sequence). V was pared by 1 base and J by 4 bases, with 13 bases between. CDR3 in amino acids: CASSQVRIGSETQYF. CDR3 nucleotide sequence: TGTGCCAGCAGCCAAGTAAGGATCGGATCAGAGACCCAGTACTTC.

The rearrangement uses TRBV5-1 and TRBJ2-3, with 8 positions matching TRBD1. V was pared by 4 bases and J by 5 bases, with 6 bases of the junction left unmatched. This CDR3 is built from 14 residues. CDR1 SGHRS and CDR2 YFSETQ come from the germline V gene. CDR3: CASSVGQEIDTQYF. CDR3 DNA sequence: TGCGCCAGCAGCGTGGGACAGGAGATAGATACGCAGTATTTT. Supplemented by reference TRBV5-1 and TRBJ2-3, the full variable domain reads KAGVTQTPRYLIKTRGQQVTLSCSPISGHRSVSWYQQTPGQGLQFLFEYFSETQRNKGNFPGRFSGRQFSNSRSEMNVSTLELGDSALYLCASSVGQEIDTQYFGPGTRLTVL.

This clone has only one observation. This chain links TRBV7-2 with TRBJ1-4, with D hard to call. The germline gives CDR1 SGHTA, CDR2 FQGNSA. V lost 1 base and J lost 7, with 13 bases in between. The CDR3 consists of 15 residues. Here the CDR3 DNA reads TGTGCCAGCAGCTTAGATGTCTTCCGTAGTGAAAAACTGTTTTTT. It specifies CASSLDVFRSEKLFF.

The chain links TRBV4-1 to TRBJ1-5; D gene unclear. In germline, CDR1 is MGHRA, CDR2 YSYEKL. Trimming removed 0 bases at V and 6 bases at J, with 24 bases between. The CDR3 spans 19 residues. CDR3 sequence: CASSQDLPRLRLVGQPQHF. As DNA, the CDR3 is TGCGCCAGCAGCCAAGATTTGCCTCGCCTCAGGCTGGTAGGTCAGCCCCAGCATTTT.

The J gene is TRBJ2-5, the V gene TRBV19, with a possible D match to TRBD1 (6 bases). This CDR3 contains 13 residues. The V end lost 4 bases, the J end lost 2 bases, and 8 bases lay between the germline ends. The germline CDR1 and CDR2 sequences are LNHDA and SQIVND (reference sequence). CDR3 residues: CASSTGVQETQYF. Here the CDR3 DNA reads TGTGCCAGTAGTACAGGGGTACAAGAGACCCAGTACTTC.

The rearrangement uses TRBV7-8 and TRBJ1-2, with TRBD1 as a possible D gene (6 bases). CDR1 is SGHVS and CDR2 is FQNEAQ in the germline V gene. Trimming left V 1 base short and J 2 bases short, with 11 bases between. The CDR3 contains 15 residues. The CDR3 loop is CASSLEQGLNYGYTF. The DNA of the CDR3 is TGTGCCAGCAGCTTAGAACAGGGACTAAACTATGGCTACACCTTC.

This chain connects TRBV6-1 to TRBJ2-5, with TRBD1 matching 7 bases. Germline-derived CDR1 and CDR2 are MNHNS and SASEGT. Unmatched junction bases numbered 1, after V lost 2 bases and J lost 1 base. There are 14 residues in the CDR3. The CDR3 bases are TGTGCCAGCAGTGAAACAGGGGCCCAAGAGACCCAGTACTTC. It encodes CASSETGAQETQYF.

The chain uses TRBV11-2 and TRBJ2-2; perhaps D is TRBD1 or TRBD2 (5 bases each). Per germline, CDR1 SGHAT and CDR2 FQNNGV. Trimming removed 6 bases at V and 6 bases at J, with 14 bases between. This CDR3 is built from 14 residues. The CDR3 reads CASSPFGAPGELFF. CDR3 bases: TGTGCCAGCAGTCCCTTCGGGGCTCCCGGGGAGCTGTTTTTT.

This clone was seen just once. The CDR3 sequence is CASSFTGTGNYGYTF. CDR3 DNA: TGTGCCAGCAGTTTTACCGGGACAGGAAACTATGGCTACACCTTC. The chain recombines TRBV6-5 with TRBJ1-2; 8 bases fit TRBD1. Losses at the gene ends were 4 bases for V and 2 bases for J; bases not matched to a gene: 6. The CDR3 runs to 15 residues. Per the germline V gene, CDR1 is MNHEY and CDR2 is SVGAGI.